This T cell receptor (beta chain) stems from a study of T cell responses to AZD1222 COVID-19 vaccine. Background on the study: Whether given at about 4 or about 12 weeks, second doses were pooled. Notes on the study in general: Sampled repertoires all dated from after the peak T cell response. Reportedly, nearly half the spike-specific TCRs target unmutated variant regions. Elevations in Spike-specific TCR breadth and depth followed administration of two AZD1222 doses.

On this clone: The antigen remains unidentified.

Produced via immunoSEQ multiplex PCR; TCRdb's table is partial and in-frame only. Of roughly 110,000 clones detected, 90% to 95% appear once; the ten largest clones hold less than 25%. Germline CDR1 SGHTA, CDR2 FQGNSA. With 1 base removed from V and 5 bases from J, the gap between germline ends came to 11 bases. The CDR3 contains 15 residues. The rearrangement uses TRBV7-2 and TRBJ1-4; D might be TRBD1 (6 bases). The TCR comes from an adult in good health. This material consisted of peripheral blood, taken on day 0 of AZD1222 vaccination. The CDR3 here is CASSLVGGANEKLFF. Written as DNA, the CDR3 is TGTGCCAGCAGCTTAGTGGGGGGGGCCAATGAAAAACTGTTTTTT.